Sequencing of this TCR beta chain was carried out in a study of PD-1 blockade in mismatch repair-deficient tumors. Study summary: Patients had around twelve mismatch repair-deficient cancer types, all previously treated and progressing. Findings and limits, study-wide: After pembrolizumab, tumor-resident clones rose rapidly, then generally contracted before radiologic responses.

Remarks on this clone: Antigen specificity is unknown.

V was clipped by 3 bases and J by 0 bases, with 8 bases between them. The CDR3 is 14 residues long. From germline, CDR1 is LNHNV and CDR2 YYDKDF (reference sequence). Clones were read by immunoSEQ multiplex PCR, and TCRdb kept only the in-frame ones, dropping some. The table has tens of thousands of clones, roughly 81% seen once. The TCR-sequenced patients were a few responders to pembrolizumab. The rearrangement joins TRBV15 to TRBJ1-1; D possibly corresponds to TRBD1 (6 bases). Here the sequenced sample was peripheral blood, taken 76 weeks after starting pembrolizumab. This TCR was recovered from an adult with mismatch repair-deficient cancer. As DNA, the CDR3 is TGTGCCACCAGCAGGGGGGCCTTGAACACTGAAGCTTTCTTT. Its protein product is CATSRGALNTEAFF.